Reported below is one T cell receptor (beta chain). The antigen is unknown. Only in-frame clones appear in the TCRdb table, and some are missing; sequencing was by immunoSEQ multiplex PCR. The sample holds roughly 170,000 clones, 91% seen once. With 7 bases removed from V and 8 bases from J, the gap between germline ends came to 17 bases. This CDR3 has 14 residues. Germline V gene lookup returns CDR1 LNHDA and CDR2 SQIVND (reference sequence). The entry originates in a study of T cell responses to AZD1222 COVID-19 vaccine. Study-level points and caveats: Nearly half of unique spike-specific TCRs reportedly avoided B.1.351 and B.1.1.7 mutated regions. Seropositive at baseline were only a handful of AZD1222 recipients.

This TCR was sampled from an adult in good health. The chain links TRBV19 to TRBJ1-4; D is unresolved. The material was peripheral blood, obtained on day 0 of AZD1222 vaccination. This CDR3 is CASTLLGSSEKLFF. The CDR3 nucleotides read TGTGCCAGTACGCTCTTAGGCTCATCGGAAAAACTGTTTTTT.